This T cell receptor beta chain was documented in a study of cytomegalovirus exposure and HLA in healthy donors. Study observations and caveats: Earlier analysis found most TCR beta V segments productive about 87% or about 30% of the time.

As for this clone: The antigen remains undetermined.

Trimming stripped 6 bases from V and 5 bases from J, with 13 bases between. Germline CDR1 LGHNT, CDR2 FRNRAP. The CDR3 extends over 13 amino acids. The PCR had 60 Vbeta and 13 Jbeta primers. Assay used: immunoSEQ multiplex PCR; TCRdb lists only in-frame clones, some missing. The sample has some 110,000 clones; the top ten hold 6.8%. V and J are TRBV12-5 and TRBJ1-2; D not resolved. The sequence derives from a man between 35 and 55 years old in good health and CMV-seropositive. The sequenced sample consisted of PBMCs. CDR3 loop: CASGTARGYGYTF. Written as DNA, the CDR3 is TGTGCTAGTGGAACCGCCCGAGGGTATGGCTACACCTTC.